The T cell receptor (beta chain) described here comes from a study of metastatic and nonmetastatic thyroid tumors. Study at large: Thyroid patients, malignant and benign, had repertoires compared across blood and tumor or nodule tissue.

From germline, CDR1 is MDHEN and CDR2 SYDVKM. V dropped 5 bases and J dropped 2; count of bases not matched to a gene: 4. This CDR3 is 14 amino acids long. Original data processing: Building a distant-metastasis classifier for papillary thyroid cancer drew on CDR3 differences across clinicopathological groups. TCRdb re-called clones via MiXCR from the PCR reads. Clone size and V and J calls follow TCRdb, not the original study. The table shows some 13,000 clones, with over 20% occurring only once. Within the sample, this clone is large. Not a single patient had been given any form of treatment at any point before undergoing thyroid surgery.

Sequencing used adjacent normal tissue. The gene calls are TRBV28 and TRBJ2-7; 9 bases align to TRBD2. The TCR comes from a female donor with papillary thyroid cancer or a benign thyroid nodule (not recorded which). Some clones in this sample may be carry-over from other donors' samples. This CDR3 is CASSPVAGAYEQYF. The CDR3 DNA reads as TGTGCCAGCAGTCCTGTAGCGGGGGCCTACGAGCAGTACTTC.